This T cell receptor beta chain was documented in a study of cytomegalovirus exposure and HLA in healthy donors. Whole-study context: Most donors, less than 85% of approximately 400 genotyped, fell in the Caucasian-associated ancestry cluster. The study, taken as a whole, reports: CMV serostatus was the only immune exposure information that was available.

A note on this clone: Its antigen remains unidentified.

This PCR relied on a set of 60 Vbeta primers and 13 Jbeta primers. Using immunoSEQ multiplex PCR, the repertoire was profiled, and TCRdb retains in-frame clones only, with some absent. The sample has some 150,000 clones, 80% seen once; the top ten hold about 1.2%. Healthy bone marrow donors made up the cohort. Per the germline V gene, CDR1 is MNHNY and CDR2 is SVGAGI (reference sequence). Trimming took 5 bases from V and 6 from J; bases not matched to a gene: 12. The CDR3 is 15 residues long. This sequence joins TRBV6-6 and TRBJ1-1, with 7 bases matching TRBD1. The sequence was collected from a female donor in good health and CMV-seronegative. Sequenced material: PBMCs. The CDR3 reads CASSPYLTGLSEAFF. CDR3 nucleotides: TGTGCCAGCAGTCCGTATCTGACAGGGCTGTCTGAAGCTTTCTTT.